A single T cell receptor beta chain is shown here with its context. The sample originates from a study of blood T cell repertoires in COVID-19. The CDR3 covers 13 residues. CDR1 GTSNPN and CDR2 SVGIG come from the germline V gene (reference sequence). V lost 4 bases, J lost 4 bases, and 3 bases stayed unmatched. The data were produced by immunoSEQ multiplex PCR, yet TCRdb's version contains in-frame clones alone and is incomplete. Found here are 210,000 or so clones, 70% to 90% of them singletons; the top ten hold around 4.8%. The sequencing sample was made of peripheral blood. V and J are TRBV30 and TRBJ2-1; 8 bases are shared with TRBD2. This TCR was sampled from a woman in her thirties or forties with acute or convalescent COVID-19. Here the CDR3 DNA reads TGTGCCTGGACAAGCGGGGGATACAATGAGCAGTTCTTC. It is translated as CAWTSGGYNEQFF.